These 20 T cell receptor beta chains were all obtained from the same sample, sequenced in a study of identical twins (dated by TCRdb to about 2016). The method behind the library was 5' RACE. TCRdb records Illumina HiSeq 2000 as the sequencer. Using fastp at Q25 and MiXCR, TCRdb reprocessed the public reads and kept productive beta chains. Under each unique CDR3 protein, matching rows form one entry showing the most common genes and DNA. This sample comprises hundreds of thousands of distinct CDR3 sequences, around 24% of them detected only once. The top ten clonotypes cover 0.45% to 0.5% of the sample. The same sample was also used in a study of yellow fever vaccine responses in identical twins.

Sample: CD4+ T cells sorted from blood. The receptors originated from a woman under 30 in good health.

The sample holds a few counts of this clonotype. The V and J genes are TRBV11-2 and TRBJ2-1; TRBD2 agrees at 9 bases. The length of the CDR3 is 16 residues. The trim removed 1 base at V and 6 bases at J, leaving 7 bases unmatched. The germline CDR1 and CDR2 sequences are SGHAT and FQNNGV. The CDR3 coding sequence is TGTGCCAGCAGCTTAGTATCTAGCGGGATCGTCAATGAGCAGTTCTTC. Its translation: CASSLVSSGIVNEQFF.

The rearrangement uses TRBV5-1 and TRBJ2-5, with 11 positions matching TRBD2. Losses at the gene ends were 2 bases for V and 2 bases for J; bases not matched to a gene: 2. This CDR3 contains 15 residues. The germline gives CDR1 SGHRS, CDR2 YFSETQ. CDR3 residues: CASSFSSGGQETQYF. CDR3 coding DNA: TGCGCCAGCAGCTTTTCTAGCGGGGGGCAAGAGACCCAGTACTTC.

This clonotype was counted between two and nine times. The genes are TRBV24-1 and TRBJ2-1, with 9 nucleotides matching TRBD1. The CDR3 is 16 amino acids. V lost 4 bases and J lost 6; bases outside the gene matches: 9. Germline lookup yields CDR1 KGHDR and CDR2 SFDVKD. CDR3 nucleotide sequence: TGTGCCACCAGTGAGGTAGGGACAGGGACCCCCAATGAGCAGTTCTTC. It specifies CATSEVGTGTPNEQFF.

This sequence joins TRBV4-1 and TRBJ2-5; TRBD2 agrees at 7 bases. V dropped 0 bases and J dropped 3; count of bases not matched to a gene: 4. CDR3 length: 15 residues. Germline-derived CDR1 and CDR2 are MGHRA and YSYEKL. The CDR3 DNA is TGCGCCAGCAGCCAAGATCCTAGCGGAAAAGAGACCCAGTACTTC. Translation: CASSQDPSGKETQYF.

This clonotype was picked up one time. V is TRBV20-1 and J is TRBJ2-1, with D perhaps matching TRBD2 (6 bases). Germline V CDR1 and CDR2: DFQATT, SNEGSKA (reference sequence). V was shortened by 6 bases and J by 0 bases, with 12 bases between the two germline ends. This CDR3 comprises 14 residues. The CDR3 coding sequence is TGCAGTGCGAACGAGGGAGGCTCCTACAATGAGCAGTTCTTC. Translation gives CSANEGGSYNEQFF.

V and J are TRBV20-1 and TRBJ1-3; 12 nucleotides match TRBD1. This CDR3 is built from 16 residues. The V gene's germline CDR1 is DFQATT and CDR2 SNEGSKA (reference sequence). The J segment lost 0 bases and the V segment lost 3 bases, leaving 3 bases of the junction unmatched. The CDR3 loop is CSASRDRGPSGNTIYF. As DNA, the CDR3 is TGCAGTGCTAGCCGGGACAGGGGGCCCTCTGGAAACACCATATATTTT.

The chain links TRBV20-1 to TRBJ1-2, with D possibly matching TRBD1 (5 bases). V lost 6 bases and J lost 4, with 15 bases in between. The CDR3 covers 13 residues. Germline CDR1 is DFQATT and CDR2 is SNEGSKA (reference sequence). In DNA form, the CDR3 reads TGCAGTGCCCAGGGAGCCAAGATCTATGGCTACACCTTC. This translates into CSAQGAKIYGYTF.

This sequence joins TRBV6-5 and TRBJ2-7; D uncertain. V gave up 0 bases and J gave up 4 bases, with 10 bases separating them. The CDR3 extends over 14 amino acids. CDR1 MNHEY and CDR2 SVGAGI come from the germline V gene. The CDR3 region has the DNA TGTGCCAGCAGTTACTCGAATAAGGGATACGAGCAGTACGTC. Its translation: CASSYSNKGYEQYV.

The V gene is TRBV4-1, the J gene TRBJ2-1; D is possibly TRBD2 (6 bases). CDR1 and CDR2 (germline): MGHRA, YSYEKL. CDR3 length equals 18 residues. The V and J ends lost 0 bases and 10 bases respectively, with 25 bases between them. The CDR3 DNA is TGCGCCAGCAGCCAAGATCCCCTACTAGCCGTCGGCAGGAAGGAGCAGTTCTTC. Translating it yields CASSQDPLLAVGRKEQFF.

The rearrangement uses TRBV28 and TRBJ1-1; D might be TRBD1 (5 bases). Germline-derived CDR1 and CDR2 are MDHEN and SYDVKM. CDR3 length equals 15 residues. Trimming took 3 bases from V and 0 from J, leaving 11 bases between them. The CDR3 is CASSFSDRMNTEAFF. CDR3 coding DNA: TGTGCCAGCAGTTTCAGCGACAGAATGAACACTGAAGCTTTCTTT.

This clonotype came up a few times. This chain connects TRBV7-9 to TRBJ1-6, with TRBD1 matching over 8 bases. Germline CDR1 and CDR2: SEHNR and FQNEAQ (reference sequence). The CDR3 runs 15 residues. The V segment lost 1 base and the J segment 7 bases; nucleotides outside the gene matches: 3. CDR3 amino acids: CASSLGQGLNSPLHF. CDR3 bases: TGTGCCAGCAGCTTAGGACAGGGGTTGAATTCACCCCTCCACTTT.

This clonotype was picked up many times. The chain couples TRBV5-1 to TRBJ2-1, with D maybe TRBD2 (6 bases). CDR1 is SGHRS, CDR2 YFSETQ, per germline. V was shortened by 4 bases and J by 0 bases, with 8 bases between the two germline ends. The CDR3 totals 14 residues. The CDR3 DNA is TGCGCCAGCAGCCGGACTAACTCCTACAATGAGCAGTTCTTC. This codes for CASSRTNSYNEQFF.

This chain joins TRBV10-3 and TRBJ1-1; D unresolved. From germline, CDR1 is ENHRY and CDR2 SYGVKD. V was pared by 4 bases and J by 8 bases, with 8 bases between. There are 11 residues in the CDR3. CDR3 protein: CAISGAGEAFF. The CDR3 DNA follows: TGTGCCATCAGTGGGGCGGGGGAAGCTTTCTTT.

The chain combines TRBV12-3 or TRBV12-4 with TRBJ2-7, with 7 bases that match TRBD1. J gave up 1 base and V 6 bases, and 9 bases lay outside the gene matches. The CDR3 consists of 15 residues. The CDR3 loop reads CASSRSPGQSYEQYF. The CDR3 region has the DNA TGTGCCAGCAGCAGATCACCGGGACAGTCCTACGAGCAGTACTTC.

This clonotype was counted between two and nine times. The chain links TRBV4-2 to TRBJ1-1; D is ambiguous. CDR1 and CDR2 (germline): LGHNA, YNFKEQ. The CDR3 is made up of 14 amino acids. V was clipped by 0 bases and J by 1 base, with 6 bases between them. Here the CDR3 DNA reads TGTGCCAGCAGCCAAGATTGGTGGAACACTGAAGCTTTCTTT. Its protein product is CASSQDWWNTEAFF.

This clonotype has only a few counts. Written as DNA, the CDR3 is TGTGCCAGCAGAGGGGAGGGGTTGGTAGCGGGAGTTCAAGAGACCCAGTACTTC. Protein sequence: CASRGEGLVAGVQETQYF. This chain uses TRBV9 with TRBJ2-5; 9 nucleotides match TRBD2. Per the germline V gene, CDR1 is SGDLS and CDR2 is YYNGEE. The CDR3 runs 18 residues. The trim removed 5 bases at V and 2 bases at J, leaving 16 bases unmatched.

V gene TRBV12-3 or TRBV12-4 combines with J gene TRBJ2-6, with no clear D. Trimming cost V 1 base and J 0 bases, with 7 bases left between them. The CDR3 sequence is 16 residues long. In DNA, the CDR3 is TGTGCCAGCAGTTTAGTGGCCGGCTCTGGGGCCAACGTCCTGACTTTC. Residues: CASSLVAGSGANVLTF.

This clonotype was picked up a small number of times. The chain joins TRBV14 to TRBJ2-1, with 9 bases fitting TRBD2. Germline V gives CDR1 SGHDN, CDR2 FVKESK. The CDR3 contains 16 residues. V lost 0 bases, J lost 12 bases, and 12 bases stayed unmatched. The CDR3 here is CASSQDGLAGLRRQFF. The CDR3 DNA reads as TGTGCCAGCAGCCAAGATGGGCTAGCGGGGTTGCGACGGCAGTTCTTC.

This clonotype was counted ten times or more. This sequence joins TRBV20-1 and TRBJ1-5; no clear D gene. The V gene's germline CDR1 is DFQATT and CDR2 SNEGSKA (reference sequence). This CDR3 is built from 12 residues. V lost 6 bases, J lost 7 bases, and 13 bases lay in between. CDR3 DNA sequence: TGCAGTGCGGGCAACCCCGAGCAGCCCCAGCATTTT. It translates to CSAGNPEQPQHF.

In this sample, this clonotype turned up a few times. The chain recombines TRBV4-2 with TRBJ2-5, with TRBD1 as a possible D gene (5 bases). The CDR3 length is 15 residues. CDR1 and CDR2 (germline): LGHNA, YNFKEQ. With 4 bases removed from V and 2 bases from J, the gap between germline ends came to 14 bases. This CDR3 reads CASSPQGNPQETQYF. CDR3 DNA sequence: TGTGCCAGCAGCCCCCAGGGTAACCCACAAGAGACCCAGTACTTC.